Below are 29 T cell receptor beta chains sequenced from a single sample in a study of cytomegalovirus exposure and HLA in healthy donors. This table comes from immunoSEQ multiplex PCR, and its TCRdb copy is limited to in-frame clones, with some not included. The table includes 35,000 to 50,000 clones, roughly 93% detected once. The specimen was PBMCs. These receptors originate from a woman in her late teens or twenties in good health and CMV-seronegative.

The J gene is TRBJ1-1, the V gene TRBV14; D remains ambiguous. This CDR3 has 17 amino acids. Trimming shortened V by 1 base and J by 1 base, and 16 bases separated the two germline ends. The germline V gene encodes CDR1 SGHDN and CDR2 FVKESK. The DNA for the CDR3 is TGTGCCAGCAGCCAAGCGACTAAATCCAGGAGGAACACTGAAGCTTTCTTT. Its translation is CASSQATKSRRNTEAFF.

The CDR3 DNA follows: TGTGCCACCAGCAGAGAGGGACAGAGCCTCGGCAATGAGCAGTTCTTC. This sequence encodes CATSREGQSLGNEQFF. This chain uses TRBV15 with TRBJ2-1, with TRBD1 matching over 7 bases. CDR1 is LNHNV and CDR2 is YYDKDF in the germline V gene (reference sequence). The CDR3 loop spans 16 amino acids. Germline trimming cut 0 bases from V and 6 bases from J; bases unmatched to any gene: 8.

This clone has just one count. The gene calls are TRBV19 and TRBJ2-1; TRBD1 agrees at 9 bases. Germline V gene data show CDR1 as LNHDA and CDR2 as SQIVND (reference sequence). The trim removed 3 bases at V and 9 bases at J, leaving 9 bases unmatched. The CDR3 extends over 15 amino acids. DNA of the CDR3: TGTGCCAGTAGTATCTCAATCGGGACAGGGTTTGAGCAGTTCTTC. Encoded protein: CASSISIGTGFEQFF.

The J gene is TRBJ1-4, the V gene TRBV6-6; 7 nucleotides agree with TRBD1. The CDR3 loop spans 15 amino acids. The J segment lost 4 bases and the V segment lost 6 bases, leaving 8 bases of the junction unmatched. Germline lookup yields CDR1 MNHNY and CDR2 SVGAGI (reference sequence). Here the CDR3 reads CASRREGQINEKLFF. The CDR3 region has the DNA TGTGCCAGCAGACGGGAGGGACAGATTAATGAAAAACTGTTTTTT.

The chain carries TRBV28 and TRBJ2-7, with TRBD1 matching over 9 bases. V lost 3 bases, J lost 4 bases, and 10 bases stayed unmatched. The CDR3 covers 16 residues. The germline V gene encodes CDR1 MDHEN and CDR2 SYDVKM. The CDR3 DNA reads as TGTGCCAGCAGTTTTCCAGGGACAGGGCTAATTTACGAGCAGTACTTC. Translation gives CASSFPGTGLIYEQYF.

This sequence joins TRBV9 and TRBJ1-4; no clear D gene. CDR1 and CDR2 (germline): SGDLS, YYNGEE. V lost 4 bases to trimming and J lost 7 bases, with 11 bases between them. The CDR3 totals 13 residues. The CDR3 region is CASSSFGSEKLFF. CDR3 nucleotides: TGTGCCAGCAGCTCCTTCGGGAGTGAAAAACTGTTTTTT.

The chain has TRBV5-1 and TRBJ2-7, with TRBD1 matching over 7 bases. Germline assignment: CDR1 SGHRS and CDR2 YFSETQ. The V segment lost 3 bases and the J segment 0 bases; nucleotides outside the gene matches: 6. The CDR3 is made up of 15 amino acids. This CDR3 is CASSSRTGYSYEQYF. The CDR3 bases are TGCGCCAGCAGCTCACGGACAGGTTACTCCTACGAGCAGTACTTC.

Written as DNA, the CDR3 is TGTGCCAGCAGATACGACGTAGCGGGAGGTTCCACAGATACGCAGTATTTT. Protein sequence: CASRYDVAGGSTDTQYF. This sequence joins TRBV28 and TRBJ2-3, with 10 positions matching TRBD2. The V segment lost 6 bases and the J segment 2 bases; nucleotides outside the gene matches: 11. The germline gives CDR1 MDHEN, CDR2 SYDVKM. CDR3 size: 17 residues. The full variable domain, with the rest looked up from reference TRBV28 and TRBJ2-3, is DVKVTQSSRYLVKRTGEKVFLECVQDMDHENMFWYRQDPGLGLRLIYFSYDVKMKEKGDIPEGYSVSREKKERFSLILESASTNQTSMYLCASRYDVAGGSTDTQYFGPGTRLTVL.

The chain couples TRBV7-4 to TRBJ2-5; D is perhaps TRBD1 (6 bases). The CDR3 extends over 18 amino acids. Germline values: CDR1 SGHVT, CDR2 SQSDAQ. V gave up 1 base and J gave up 5 bases, with 23 bases separating them. In DNA, the CDR3 is TGTGCCAGCAGCTTAGAAGCACAGGGTGTTTGGTTTTCGGAGACCCAGTACTTC. This encodes CASSLEAQGVWFSETQYF. Drawing the rest from reference TRBV7-4 and TRBJ2-5, the complete variable domain is GAGVSQSPRYKVAKRGRDVALRCDSISGHVTLYWYRQTLGQGSEVLTYSQSDAQRDKSGRPSGRFSAERPERSVSTLKIQRTEQGDSAVYLCASSLEAQGVWFSETQYFGPGTRLLVL.

The chain employs TRBV5-1 and TRBJ1-1; D might be TRBD1 (6 bases). There are 14 residues in the CDR3. Germline values: CDR1 SGHRS, CDR2 YFSETQ. Trimming left V 0 bases short and J 4 bases short, with 10 bases between. CDR3 in amino acids: CASSLEQGGTEAFF. Written as DNA, the CDR3 is TGCGCCAGCAGCTTGGAACAGGGTGGCACTGAAGCTTTCTTT.

V and J are TRBV6-5 and TRBJ1-2; D is ambiguous. The germline gives CDR1 MNHEY, CDR2 SVGAGI. The V gene lost 2 bases and the J gene lost 6 bases, with 10 bases spanning the gap. The CDR3 length is 13 residues. The CDR3 sequence is CASSYQQLDGYTF. CDR3 sequence (DNA): TGTGCCAGCAGTTACCAACAGTTAGATGGCTACACCTTC.

The V gene is TRBV28, the J gene TRBJ1-2; 9 bases line up with TRBD1. The CDR3 runs to 14 residues. Germline assignment: CDR1 MDHEN and CDR2 SYDVKM. V trimming: 5 bases; J trimming: 2 bases; junction bases outside the gene matches: 3. In DNA, the CDR3 is TGTGCCAGCAGTGGCGGACAGGGGAACTATGGCTACACCTTC. Translation: CASSGGQGNYGYTF.

The chain carries TRBV11-3 and TRBJ2-1, with D possibly being TRBD2 (5 bases). Trimming left V 4 bases short and J 2 bases short, with 12 bases between. Germline CDR1 is SGHNT and CDR2 is YENEEA. The CDR3 is 15 residues long. Here the CDR3 reads CASSYTADPYNEQFF. CDR3 nucleotide sequence: TGTGCCAGCAGCTATACAGCGGACCCCTACAATGAGCAGTTCTTC. The variable domain in full, completed from reference TRBV11-3 and TRBJ2-1, reads EAGVVQSPRYKIIEKKQPVAFWCNPISGHNTLYWYLQNLGQGPELLIRYENEEAVDDSQLPKDRFSAERLKGVDSTLKIQPAELGDSAVYLCASSYTADPYNEQFFGPGTRLTVL.

The rearrangement uses TRBV5-1 and TRBJ1-5; 7 nucleotides agree with TRBD1. V was pared by 4 bases and J by 2 bases, with 3 bases of the junction left unmatched. The CDR3 has 14 amino acids. Germline values: CDR1 SGHRS, CDR2 YFSETQ. CDR3 in DNA: TGCGCCAGCAGCATAGGACAGGGCAATCAGCCCCAGCATTTT. Translated, it gives CASSIGQGNQPQHF.

V usage is TRBV5-1 and J usage is TRBJ2-2; 8 nucleotides line up with TRBD2. In germline, CDR1 is SGHRS, CDR2 YFSETQ. V trimming: 6 bases; J trimming: 2 bases; junction bases outside the gene matches: 12. The CDR3 loop spans 17 amino acids. The CDR3, as DNA: TGCGCCAGCAATAAGCGGGGGCCTCCATTTAACACCGGGGAGCTGTTTTTT. This gives the protein CASNKRGPPFNTGELFF.

The rearrangement links TRBV28 to TRBJ2-7; no clear D gene. V dropped 4 bases and J dropped 5 bases, with 6 bases sitting between them. Germline CDR1 MDHEN, CDR2 SYDVKM. The CDR3 totals 11 residues. CDR3 nucleotides: TGTGCCAGCAGTTCTACTAACGAGCAGTACTTC. Translating gives CASSSTNEQYF.

CDR3 sequence reads: CASSPWDINEQYF. CDR3 nucleotides: TGTGCCAGCTCACCTTGGGACATCAACGAGCAGTACTTC. The J gene is TRBJ2-7, the V gene TRBV18, with a weak D call TRBD1 (6 bases). The CDR3 is made up of 13 amino acids. V shed 3 bases and J shed 5 bases, with 11 bases lying between them. Per the germline V gene, CDR1 is KGHSH and CDR2 is LQKENI.

In this sample, this clone turned up a few times. This chain joins TRBV9 and TRBJ1-1; no reliable D call. This CDR3 has 14 residues. V gave up 0 bases and J gave up 5 bases, with 11 bases separating them. Germline CDR1 SGDLS, CDR2 YYNGEE. The CDR3 spells CASSVVGGWTEAFF. CDR3 in DNA: TGTGCCAGCAGCGTAGTCGGAGGGTGGACTGAAGCTTTCTTT.

The chain is built from TRBV27 and TRBJ2-7; 8 bases align to TRBD1. CDR3 length equals 15 residues. The germline CDR1 and CDR2 sequences are MNHEY and SMNVEV (reference sequence). V gave up 3 bases and J gave up 4 bases; unmatched junction bases: 8. As DNA, the CDR3 is TGTGCCAGCAGTTTTAGACAGGGGAGTTTGTACGAGCAGTACTTC. Its protein is CASSFRQGSLYEQYF.

The CDR3 sequence: CASRSGRVDEKLFF. CDR3 DNA sequence: TGTGCCAGCAGGAGTGGGAGGGTGGATGAAAAACTGTTTTTT. The rearrangement joins TRBV6-5 to TRBJ1-4; D uncertain. Trimming stripped 6 bases from V and 6 bases from J, with 14 bases between. Germline values: CDR1 MNHEY, CDR2 SVGAGI. The CDR3 totals 14 residues.

This chain links TRBV7-8 with TRBJ1-1; 7 nucleotides align to TRBD1. V gave up 5 bases and J gave up 5 bases; unmatched junction bases: 14. The CDR3 is made up of 16 amino acids. Germline V CDR1 and CDR2: SGHVS, FQNEAQ. CDR3 sequence reads: CASSPRTGSGWTEAFF. For the CDR3, the DNA is TGTGCCAGCAGCCCCCGGACAGGCTCCGGGTGGACTGAAGCTTTCTTT.

The rearrangement joins TRBV5-1 to TRBJ1-1; D ambiguous. Germline V gene lookup returns CDR1 SGHRS and CDR2 YFSETQ. The CDR3 is made up of 14 amino acids. V was clipped by 0 bases and J by 0 bases, with 6 bases between them. CDR3: CASSLDYMNTEAFF. The DNA for the CDR3 is TGCGCCAGCAGCTTGGACTATATGAACACTGAAGCTTTCTTT.

This CDR3 reads CASSPRSLPGYEQYF. The DNA for the CDR3 is TGTGCCAGTAGTCCGCGCAGCCTCCCAGGATACGAGCAGTACTTC. V gene TRBV19 combines with J gene TRBJ2-7, with D uncertain. V lost 5 bases and J 4 bases, leaving 18 bases between the germline ends. The CDR3 spans 15 residues. Germline CDR1 LNHDA, CDR2 SQIVND (reference sequence).

J is TRBJ1-3 and V is TRBV2; the D gene is possibly TRBD1 (5 bases). V dropped 9 bases and J dropped 0 bases, with 12 bases sitting between them. This CDR3 is built from 14 residues. CDR1 and CDR2 (germline): SNHLY, FYNNEI. Written as DNA, the CDR3 is TGTGCCAGTCTACAGGCCATCTCTGGAAACACCATATATTTT. Protein: CASLQAISGNTIYF.

The chain has TRBV18 and TRBJ2-5; TRBD1 agrees at 7 bases. Germline values: CDR1 KGHSH, CDR2 LQKENI. CDR3 length: 14 amino acids. The trim removed 5 bases at V and 3 bases at J, leaving 6 bases unmatched. The DNA for the CDR3 is TGTGCCAGCTCATATTCCGGGACAGAAGAGACCCAGTACTTC. Translation gives CASSYSGTEETQYF.

The V gene is TRBV7-9, the J gene TRBJ2-2; 8 positions agree with TRBD1. The germline CDR1 and CDR2 sequences are SEHNR and FQNEAQ (reference sequence). J was trimmed by 3 bases and V by 4 bases; bases with no gene match: 10. The CDR3 has 17 amino acids. Here the CDR3 DNA reads TGTGCCAGCAGCTCCCCCCCGGACAGGGTGGACACCGGGGAGCTGTTTTTT. It translates to CASSSPPDRVDTGELFF.

In its sample, this clone was seen a few times. This chain links TRBV28 with TRBJ1-2; 9 bases match TRBD1. The CDR3 contains 15 residues. Germline CDR1 reads MDHEN; CDR2 reads SYDVKM. With V trimmed by 4 bases and J by 2 bases, 5 bases remained unmatched. CDR3 coding DNA: TGTGCCAGCAGTTCGGACAGGGGCTCAAACTATGGCTACACCTTC. As protein: CASSSDRGSNYGYTF.

The J gene is TRBJ2-3, the V gene TRBV5-1; 14 positions agree with TRBD2. This CDR3 region has 13 residues. CDR1 is SGHRS and CDR2 is YFSETQ in the germline V gene. The CDR3: CATSGGVTDTQYF. The CDR3 bases are TGCGCGACTAGCGGGGGGGTCACAGATACGCAGTATTTT.

The V gene is TRBV5-1, the J gene TRBJ1-1; TRBD1 might be the D (5 bases). This CDR3 contains 16 residues. Germline-derived CDR1 and CDR2 are SGHRS and YFSETQ. V dropped 4 bases and J dropped 0 bases, with 16 bases sitting between them. As DNA, the CDR3 is TGCGCCAGCAGCCACCCCTCGGGGGGTATGAACACTGAAGCTTTCTTT. Its protein is CASSHPSGGMNTEAFF.